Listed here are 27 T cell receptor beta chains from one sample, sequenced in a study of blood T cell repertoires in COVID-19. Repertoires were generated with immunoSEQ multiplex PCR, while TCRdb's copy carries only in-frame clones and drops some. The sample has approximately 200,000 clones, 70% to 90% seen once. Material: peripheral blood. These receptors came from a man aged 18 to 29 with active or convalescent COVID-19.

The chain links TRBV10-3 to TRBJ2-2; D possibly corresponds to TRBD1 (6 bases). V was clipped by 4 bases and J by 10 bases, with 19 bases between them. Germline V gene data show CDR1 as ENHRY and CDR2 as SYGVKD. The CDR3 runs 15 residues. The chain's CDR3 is CAISGATGPLEELFF. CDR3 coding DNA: TGTGCCATCAGTGGGGCGACAGGCCCGCTCGAGGAGCTGTTTTTT.

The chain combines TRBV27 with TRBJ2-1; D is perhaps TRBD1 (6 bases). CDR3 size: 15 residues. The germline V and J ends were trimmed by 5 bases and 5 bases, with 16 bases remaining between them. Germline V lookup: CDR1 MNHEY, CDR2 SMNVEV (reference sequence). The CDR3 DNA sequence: TGTGCCAGCAGTAAGAGACAGGTTAGGGACAATGAGCAGTTCTTC. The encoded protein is CASSKRQVRDNEQFF.

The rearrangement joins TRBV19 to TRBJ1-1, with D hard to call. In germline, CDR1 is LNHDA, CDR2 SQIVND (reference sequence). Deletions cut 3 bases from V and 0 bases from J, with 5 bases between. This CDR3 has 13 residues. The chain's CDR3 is CASSIQVNTEAFF. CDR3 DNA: TGTGCCAGTAGTATCCAGGTGAACACTGAAGCTTTCTTT.

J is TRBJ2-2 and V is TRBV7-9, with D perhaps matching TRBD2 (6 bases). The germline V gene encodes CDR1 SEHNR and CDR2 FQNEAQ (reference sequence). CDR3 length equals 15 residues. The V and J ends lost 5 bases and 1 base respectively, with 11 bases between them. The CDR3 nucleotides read TGTGCCAGCAGCACCCAGGAGGGGAACACCGGGGAGCTGTTTTTT. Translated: CASSTQEGNTGELFF.

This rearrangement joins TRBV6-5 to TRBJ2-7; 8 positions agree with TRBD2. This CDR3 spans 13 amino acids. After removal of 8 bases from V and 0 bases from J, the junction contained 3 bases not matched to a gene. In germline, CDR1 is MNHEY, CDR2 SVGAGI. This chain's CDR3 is CASGAGGSYEQYF. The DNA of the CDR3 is TGTGCCAGCGGCGCGGGAGGCTCCTACGAGCAGTACTTC.

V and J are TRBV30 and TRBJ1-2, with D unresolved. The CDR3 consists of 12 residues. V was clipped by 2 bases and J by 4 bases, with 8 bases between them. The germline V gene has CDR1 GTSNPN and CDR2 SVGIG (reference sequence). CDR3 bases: TGTGCCTGGAGTCCATCCGGCTATGGCTACACCTTC. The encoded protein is CAWSPSGYGYTF.

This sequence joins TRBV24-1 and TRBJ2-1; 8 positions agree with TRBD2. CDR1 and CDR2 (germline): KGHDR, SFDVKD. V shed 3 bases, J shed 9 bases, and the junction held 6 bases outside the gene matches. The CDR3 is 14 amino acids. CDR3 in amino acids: CATSDTAGGGEQFF. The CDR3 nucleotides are TGTGCCACCAGTGATACGGCGGGAGGAGGTGAGCAGTTCTTC.

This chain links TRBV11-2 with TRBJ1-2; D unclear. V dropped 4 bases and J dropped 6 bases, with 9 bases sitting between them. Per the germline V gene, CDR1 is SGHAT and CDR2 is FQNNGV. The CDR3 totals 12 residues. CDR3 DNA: TGTGCCAGCAGCTCCTACCCGGATGGCTACACCTTC. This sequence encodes CASSSYPDGYTF.

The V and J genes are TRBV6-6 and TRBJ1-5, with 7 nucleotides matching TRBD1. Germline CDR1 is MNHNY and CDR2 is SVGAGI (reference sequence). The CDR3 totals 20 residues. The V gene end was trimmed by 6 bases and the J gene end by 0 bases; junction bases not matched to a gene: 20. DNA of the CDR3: TGTGCCAGCAGCCAGGGGGGCCTTGAATTAATGGCCTATAGCAATCAGCCCCAGCATTTT. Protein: CASSQGGLELMAYSNQPQHF.

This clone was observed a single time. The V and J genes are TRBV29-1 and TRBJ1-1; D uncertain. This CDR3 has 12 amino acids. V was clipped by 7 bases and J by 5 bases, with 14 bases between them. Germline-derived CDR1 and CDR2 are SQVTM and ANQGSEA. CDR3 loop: CSDTGLGTEAFF. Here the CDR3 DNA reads TGCAGCGATACGGGGTTAGGGACTGAAGCTTTCTTT.

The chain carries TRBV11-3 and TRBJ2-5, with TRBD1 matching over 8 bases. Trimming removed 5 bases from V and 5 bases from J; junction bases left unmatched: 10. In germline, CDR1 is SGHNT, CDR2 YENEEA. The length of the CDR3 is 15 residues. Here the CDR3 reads CASSRGTGSTETQYF. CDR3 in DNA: TGTGCCAGCAGCCGCGGGACAGGAAGTACGGAGACCCAGTACTTC.

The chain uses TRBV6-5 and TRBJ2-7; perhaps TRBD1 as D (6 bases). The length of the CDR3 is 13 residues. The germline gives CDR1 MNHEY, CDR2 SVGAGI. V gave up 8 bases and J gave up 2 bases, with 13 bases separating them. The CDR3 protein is CASGNRATYEQYF. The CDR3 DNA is TGTGCCAGCGGTAACAGGGCTACCTACGAGCAGTACTTC.

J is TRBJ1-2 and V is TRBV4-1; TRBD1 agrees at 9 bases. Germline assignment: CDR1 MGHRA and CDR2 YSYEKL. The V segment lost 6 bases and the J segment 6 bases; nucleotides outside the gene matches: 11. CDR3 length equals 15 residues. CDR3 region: CASSFGGQGLDGYTF. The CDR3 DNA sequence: TGCGCCAGCAGTTTTGGGGGACAGGGTTTGGATGGCTACACCTTC.

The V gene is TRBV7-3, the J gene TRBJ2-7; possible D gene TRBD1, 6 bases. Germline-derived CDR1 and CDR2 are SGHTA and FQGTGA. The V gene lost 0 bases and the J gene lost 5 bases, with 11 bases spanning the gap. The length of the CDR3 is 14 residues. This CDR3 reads CASSLTGGWNEQYF. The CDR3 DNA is TGTGCCAGCAGCTTAACTGGGGGCTGGAACGAGCAGTACTTC.

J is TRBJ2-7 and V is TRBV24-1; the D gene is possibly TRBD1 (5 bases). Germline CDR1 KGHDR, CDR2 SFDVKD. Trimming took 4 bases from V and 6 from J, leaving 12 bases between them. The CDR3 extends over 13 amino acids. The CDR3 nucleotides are TGTGCCACCAGTGAGGACACCTTCTCCGAGCAGTACTTC. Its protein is CATSEDTFSEQYF.

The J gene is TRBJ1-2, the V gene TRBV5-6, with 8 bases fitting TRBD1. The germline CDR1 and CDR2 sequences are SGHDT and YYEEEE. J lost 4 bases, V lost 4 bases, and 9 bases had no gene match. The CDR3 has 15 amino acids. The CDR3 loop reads CASSRPQTGAYGYTF. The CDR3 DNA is TGTGCCAGCAGCCGACCCCAGACAGGGGCCTATGGCTACACCTTC. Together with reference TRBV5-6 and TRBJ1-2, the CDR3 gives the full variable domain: DAGVTQSPTHLIKTRGQQVTLRCSPKSGHDTVSWYQQALGQGPQFIFQYYEEEERQRGNFPDRFSGHQFPNYSSELNVNALLLGDSALYLCASSRPQTGAYGYTFGSGTRLTVV.

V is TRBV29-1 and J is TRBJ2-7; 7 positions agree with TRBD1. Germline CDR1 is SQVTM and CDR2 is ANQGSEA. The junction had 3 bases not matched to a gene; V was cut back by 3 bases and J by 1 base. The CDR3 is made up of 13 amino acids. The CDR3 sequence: CSVESGQSYEQYF. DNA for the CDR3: TGCAGCGTTGAGTCGGGACAGTCCTACGAGCAGTACTTC.

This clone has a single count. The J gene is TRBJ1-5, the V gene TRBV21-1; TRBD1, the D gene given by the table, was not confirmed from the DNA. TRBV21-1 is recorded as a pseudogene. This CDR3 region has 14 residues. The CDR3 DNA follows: TGTGCCAGTAAGACAGGCAATAGCAATCAGCCCCAGCATTTT. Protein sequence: CASKTGNSNQPQHF.

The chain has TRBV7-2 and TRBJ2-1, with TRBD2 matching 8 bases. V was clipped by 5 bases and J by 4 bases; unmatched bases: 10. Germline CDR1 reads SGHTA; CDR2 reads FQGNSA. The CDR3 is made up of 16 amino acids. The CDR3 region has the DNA TGTGCCAGCAGCCCCCGGGGGGGACTACCGTACAATGAGCAGTTCTTC. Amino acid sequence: CASSPRGGLPYNEQFF.

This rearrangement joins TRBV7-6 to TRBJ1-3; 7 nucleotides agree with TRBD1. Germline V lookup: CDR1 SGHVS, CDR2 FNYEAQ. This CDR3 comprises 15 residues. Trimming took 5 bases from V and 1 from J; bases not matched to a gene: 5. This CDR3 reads CASSIGTDSGNTIYF. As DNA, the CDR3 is TGTGCCAGCAGCATCGGGACAGATTCTGGAAACACCATATATTTT.

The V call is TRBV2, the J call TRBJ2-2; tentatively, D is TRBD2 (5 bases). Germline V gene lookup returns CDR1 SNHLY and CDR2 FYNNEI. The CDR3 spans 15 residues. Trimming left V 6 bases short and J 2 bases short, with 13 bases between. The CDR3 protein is CASSGGPANTGELFF. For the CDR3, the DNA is TGTGCCAGCAGCGGCGGGCCGGCAAACACCGGGGAGCTGTTTTTT.

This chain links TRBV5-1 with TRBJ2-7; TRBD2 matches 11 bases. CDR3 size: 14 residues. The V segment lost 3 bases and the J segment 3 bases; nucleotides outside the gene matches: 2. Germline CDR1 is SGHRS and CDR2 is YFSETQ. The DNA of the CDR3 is TGCGCCAGCAGCTCCGGGACTAGCGGCTACGAGCAGTACTTC. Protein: CASSSGTSGYEQYF. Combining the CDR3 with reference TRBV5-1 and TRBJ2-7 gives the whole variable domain KAGVTQTPRYLIKTRGQQVTLSCSPISGHRSVSWYQQTPGQGLQFLFEYFSETQRNKGNFPGRFSGRQFSNSRSEMNVSTLELGDSALYLCASSSGTSGYEQYFGPGTRLTVT.

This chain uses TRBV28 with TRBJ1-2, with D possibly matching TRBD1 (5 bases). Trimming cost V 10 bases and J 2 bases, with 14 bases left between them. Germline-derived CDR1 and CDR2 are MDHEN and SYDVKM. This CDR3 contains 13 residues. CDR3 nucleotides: TGTGCCACCCCCTCCCCAGGGAACTATGGCTACACCTTC. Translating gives CATPSPGNYGYTF.

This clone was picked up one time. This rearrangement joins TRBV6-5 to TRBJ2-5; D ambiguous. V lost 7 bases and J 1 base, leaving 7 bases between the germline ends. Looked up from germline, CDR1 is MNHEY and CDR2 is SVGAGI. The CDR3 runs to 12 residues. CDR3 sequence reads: CASIGSQETQYF. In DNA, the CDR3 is TGTGCCAGCATTGGCAGCCAAGAGACCCAGTACTTC.

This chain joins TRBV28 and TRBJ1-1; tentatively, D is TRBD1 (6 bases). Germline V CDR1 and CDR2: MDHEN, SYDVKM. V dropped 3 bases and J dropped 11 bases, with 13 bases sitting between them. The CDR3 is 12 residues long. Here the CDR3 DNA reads TGTGCCAGCAGTTTTTGGGGGCTCGTGGCTTTCTTT. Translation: CASSFWGLVAFF. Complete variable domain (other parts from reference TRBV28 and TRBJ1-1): DVKVTQSSRYLVKRTGEKVFLECVQDMDHENMFWYRQDPGLGLRLIYFSYDVKMKEKGDIPEGYSVSREKKERFSLILESASTNQTSMYLCASSFWGLVAFFGQGTRLTVV.

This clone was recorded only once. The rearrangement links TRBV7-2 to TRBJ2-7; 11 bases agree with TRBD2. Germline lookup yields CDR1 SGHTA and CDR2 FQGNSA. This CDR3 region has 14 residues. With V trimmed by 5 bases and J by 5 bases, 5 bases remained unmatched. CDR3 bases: TGTGCCAGCAGCCTACTAGCGGGAGTAAACGAGCAGTACTTC. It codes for CASSLLAGVNEQYF. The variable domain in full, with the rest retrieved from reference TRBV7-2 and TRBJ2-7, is GAGVSQSPSNKVTEKGKDVELRCDPISGHTALYWYRQSLGQGLEFLIYFQGNSAPDKSGLPSDRFSAERTGGSVSTLTIQRTQQEDSAVYLCASSLLAGVNEQYFGPGTRLTVT.

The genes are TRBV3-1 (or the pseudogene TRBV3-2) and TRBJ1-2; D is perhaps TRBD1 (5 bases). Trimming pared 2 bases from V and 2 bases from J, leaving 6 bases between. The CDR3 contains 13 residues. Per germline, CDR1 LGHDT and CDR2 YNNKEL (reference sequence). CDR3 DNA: TGTGCCAGCAGCCAAAGGGGAAACTATGGCTACACCTTC. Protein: CASSQRGNYGYTF.